The 20 T cell receptor beta chains reported below all come from one sample, sequenced in a study of blood T cell repertoires in COVID-19. Sequenced by immunoSEQ multiplex PCR; TCRdb stores in-frame clones only, minus some. Among 360,000 or so clones, 80% to 85% were seen once, and the ten largest hold about 5%. The specimen was PBMCs or T cells enriched from blood (not recorded which). These receptors all stem from a woman between 45 and 60 years old who had recovered from COVID-19.

The chain combines TRBV7-2 with TRBJ1-5; 10 bases match TRBD1. Trimming removed 5 bases from V and 11 bases from J; junction bases left unmatched: 9. The CDR3 is made up of 14 amino acids. Germline lookup yields CDR1 SGHTA and CDR2 FQGNSA. Here the CDR3 reads CASSPDRGLVAQHF. The CDR3 nucleotides read TGTGCCAGCAGCCCCGACAGGGGGCTGGTAGCCCAGCATTTT.

The chain couples TRBV19 to TRBJ1-2; no clear D. Per the germline V gene, CDR1 is LNHDA and CDR2 is SQIVND (reference sequence). The CDR3 has 15 amino acids. V was trimmed by 2 bases and J by 0 bases, leaving 10 bases between them. The CDR3 loop is CASSISGISNYGYTF. The CDR3 region has the DNA TGTGCCAGTAGTATATCCGGGATTTCTAACTATGGCTACACCTTC.

V is TRBV21-1 and J is TRBJ2-7; the DNA was not used to check the table's D call, TRBD1. TRBV21-1 is an annotated pseudogene. The CDR3 covers 15 residues. The CDR3: CASSKRTGTSYEQYF. CDR3 coding DNA: TGTGCCAGCAGCAAGCGAACAGGAACATCCTACGAGCAGTACTTC.

The J gene is TRBJ1-1, the V gene TRBV5-8; D is ambiguous. V was trimmed by 2 bases and J by 4 bases, leaving 12 bases between them. There are 14 residues in the CDR3. The germline V gene has CDR1 SGHTS and CDR2 YDEGEE. The CDR3 region has the DNA TGTGCCAGCAGCTTCGACCCAGGTCGCACTGAAGCTTTCTTT. This translates into CASSFDPGRTEAFF.

The rearrangement uses TRBV15 and TRBJ1-1; 7 bases are a match to TRBD1. Germline CDR1 is LNHNV and CDR2 is YYDKDF (reference sequence). This CDR3 region has 15 residues. V lost 5 bases, J lost 2 bases, and 8 bases stayed unmatched. This chain's CDR3 is CATSSRTGTNTEAFF. CDR3 DNA sequence: TGTGCCACCAGCTCCCGGACAGGCACAAACACTGAAGCTTTCTTT.

The V and J genes are TRBV5-1 and TRBJ2-1; 9 bases line up with TRBD2. The germline V gene encodes CDR1 SGHRS and CDR2 YFSETQ. This CDR3 has 15 amino acids. With 0 bases clipped from V and 4 bases from J, the junction kept 2 bases outside the gene matches. In DNA, the CDR3 is TGCGCCAGCAGCTTGGCTAGCGGGATATACAATGAGCAGTTCTTC. This codes for CASSLASGIYNEQFF.

This rearrangement joins TRBV7-6 to TRBJ1-5, with a tentative D call TRBD1 (6 bases). The CDR3 runs 15 residues. With 1 base removed from V and 7 bases from J, the gap between germline ends came to 14 bases. Germline assignment: CDR1 SGHVS and CDR2 FNYEAQ. CDR3 residues: CASSLGGGNGQPQHF. The CDR3 nucleotides read TGTGCCAGCAGCTTAGGTGGGGGCAACGGCCAGCCCCAGCATTTT. The whole variable domain, filled in from reference TRBV7-6 and TRBJ1-5, reads GAGVSQSPRYKVTKRGQDVALRCDPISGHVSLYWYRQALGQGPEFLTYFNYEAQQDKSGLPNDRFSAERPEGSISTLTIQRTEQRDSAMYRCASSLGGGNGQPQHFGDGTRLSIL.

The genes are TRBV7-3 and TRBJ2-6, with D hard to call. The V gene's germline CDR1 is SGHTA and CDR2 FQGTGA. The V end lost 3 bases, the J end lost 1 base, and 16 bases lay between the germline ends. The CDR3 length is 18 residues. The CDR3 reads CASSFPLFRVSGANVLTF. DNA of the CDR3: TGTGCCAGCAGCTTTCCCCTCTTTCGGGTATCTGGGGCCAACGTCCTGACTTTC. Complete variable domain (other parts from reference TRBV7-3 and TRBJ2-6): GAGVSQTPSNKVTEKGKYVELRCDPISGHTALYWYRQSLGQGPEFLIYFQGTGAADDSGLPNDRFFAVRPEGSVSTLKIQRTERGDSAVYLCASSFPLFRVSGANVLTFGAGSRLTVL.

In this sample, this clone turned up once. This chain links TRBV6-5 with TRBJ2-7, with TRBD1 matching over 8 bases. The CDR3 contains 13 residues. With V trimmed by 8 bases and J by 3 bases, 6 bases remained unmatched. CDR1 MNHEY and CDR2 SVGAGI come from the germline V gene. Written as DNA, the CDR3 is TGTGCCAGCCCTGGACAGGGAGGCTACGAGCAGTACTTC. Protein product: CASPGQGGYEQYF.

This chain links TRBV5-1 with TRBJ1-2; 10 bases align to TRBD1. With V trimmed by 2 bases and J by 4 bases, 5 bases remained unmatched. The CDR3 consists of 15 residues. Germline V lookup: CDR1 SGHRS, CDR2 YFSETQ. The CDR3 DNA follows: TGCGCCAGCAGCTTACAGACAGGGGGCTCCTATGGCTACACCTTC. This sequence encodes CASSLQTGGSYGYTF.

This sequence joins TRBV4-2 and TRBJ1-1; 8 nucleotides align to TRBD1. The germline gives CDR1 LGHNA, CDR2 YNFKEQ. The junction had 4 bases not matched to a gene; V was cut back by 2 bases and J by 2 bases. This CDR3 has 15 residues. CDR3 sequence reads: CASSQWGQENTEAFF. CDR3 nucleotides: TGTGCCAGCAGCCAATGGGGACAGGAAAACACTGAAGCTTTCTTT.

This chain uses TRBV24-1 with TRBJ2-2, with a tentative D call TRBD2 (7 bases). The CDR3 totals 17 residues. V lost 7 bases and J 1 base, leaving 18 bases between the germline ends. Germline CDR1 reads KGHDR; CDR2 reads SFDVKD. The CDR3 sequence: CATSPAGDNENTGELFF. Here the CDR3 DNA reads TGTGCCACCAGCCCTGCGGGGGACAACGAGAACACCGGGGAGCTGTTTTTT.

This clone was detected only once. V and J are TRBV29-1 and TRBJ1-1, with D perhaps TRBD1 (6 bases). Trimming took off 6 bases at V and 0 bases at J, with 11 bases between the two ends. Germline values: CDR1 SQVTM, CDR2 ANQGSEA. The CDR3 spans 13 residues. In DNA form, the CDR3 reads TGCAGCGTCCTACAGGGTTTGAACACTGAAGCTTTCTTT. It specifies CSVLQGLNTEAFF.

J is TRBJ1-5 and V is TRBV30; D is ambiguous. Trimming left V 3 bases short and J 3 bases short, with 9 bases between. Germline lookup yields CDR1 GTSNPN and CDR2 SVGIG (reference sequence). There are 13 residues in the CDR3. The CDR3 loop reads CAWRNGLNQPQHF. The DNA of the CDR3 is TGTGCCTGGAGGAACGGACTCAATCAGCCCCAGCATTTT. Based on the CDR3 plus reference TRBV30 and TRBJ1-5, the full variable domain is SQTIHQWPATLVQPVGSPLSLECTVEGTSNPNLYWYRQAAGRGLQLLFYSVGIGQISSEVPQNLSASRPQDRQFILSSKKLLLSDSGFYLCAWRNGLNQPQHFGDGTRLSIL.

The chain carries TRBV6-5 and TRBJ2-1, with D possibly being TRBD2 (6 bases). Germline values: CDR1 MNHEY, CDR2 SVGAGI. This CDR3 has 14 amino acids. V lost 9 bases to trimming and J lost 8 bases, with 20 bases between them. The CDR3 DNA sequence: TGTGCCAGTTCCAAATCGGGACTCCCCCATGAGCAGTTCTTC. Its translation: CASSKSGLPHEQFF.

The chain employs TRBV9 and TRBJ1-1, with a possible D match to TRBD1 (5 bases). Trimming removed 4 bases from V and 3 bases from J, with 16 bases in between. The CDR3 length is 15 residues. Germline V lookup: CDR1 SGDLS, CDR2 YYNGEE. The CDR3 spells CASSKPQGLDTEAFF. The CDR3 DNA is TGTGCCAGCAGCAAACCGCAGGGTTTGGACACTGAAGCTTTCTTT. The full variable domain, completed using reference TRBV9 and TRBJ1-1, is DSGVTQTPKHLITATGQRVTLRCSPRSGDLSVYWYQQSLDQGLQFLIQYYNGEERAKGNILERFSAQQFPDLHSELNLSSLELGDSALYFCASSKPQGLDTEAFFGQGTRLTVV.

The chain carries TRBV9 and TRBJ1-2; TRBD1 matches 9 bases. The germline CDR1 and CDR2 sequences are SGDLS and YYNGEE. The CDR3 is 13 residues long. The J segment lost 7 bases and the V segment lost 4 bases, leaving 5 bases of the junction unmatched. The CDR3 DNA reads as TGTGCCAGCAGCCGTGCGACAGGGGGTGGCTACACCTTC. Amino acid sequence: CASSRATGGGYTF.

J is TRBJ1-4 and V is TRBV6-5; 10 bases line up with TRBD1. Germline CDR1 is MNHEY and CDR2 is SVGAGI. CDR3 length: 14 residues. The V segment lost 4 bases and the J segment 7 bases; nucleotides outside the gene matches: 3. The CDR3, as DNA: TGTGCCAGCAGTTCGGGACAGGGGATTGAAAAACTGTTTTTT. Encoded protein: CASSSGQGIEKLFF.

The chain couples TRBV19 to TRBJ1-1; D remains ambiguous. V was shortened by 4 bases and J by 4 bases, with 10 bases between the two germline ends. The germline gives CDR1 LNHDA, CDR2 SQIVND (reference sequence). This CDR3 region has 13 residues. The CDR3 loop is CASSRRGVTEAFF. The CDR3 bases are TGTGCCAGTAGTAGGCGAGGAGTCACTGAAGCTTTCTTT.

The chain has TRBV28 and TRBJ1-5; the match to TRBD1 covers 8 bases. Per the germline V gene, CDR1 is MDHEN and CDR2 is SYDVKM. With 5 bases clipped from V and 7 bases from J, the junction kept 7 bases outside the gene matches. CDR3 length equals 14 residues. The CDR3 coding sequence is TGTGCCAGCAGTCCCGGGACAGGACGACAGCCCCAGCATTTT. Translating it yields CASSPGTGRQPQHF.